This record looks at one TCR beta chain sequence and its context. Its cognate antigen has yet to be identified. No quality values exist for individual bases; no much larger clone is one base distant. Patients with autoimmune disease history or receiving systemic immunosuppression were excluded from the trial. In every dose cohort, peripheral blood was drawn for TCR sequencing at baseline, cycle 4 day 1, and cycle 7 day 1. The samples were taken from a phase I, first-in-human, multicenter, open-label dose-escalation trial of ivuxolimab. The trial enrolled adults with locally advanced or metastatic head and neck squamous cell, hepatocellular, melanoma or renal cell carcinoma. Before TCR sequencing, CD4+ T cells and CD8+ T cells from peripheral blood were sorted into separate populations. The cysteine opens and the phenylalanine closes a CDR3 of 13 amino acids. Left in the record is the CDR3 DNA by itself, 39 bases read in frame from the first base. V is pruned by 8 bases and J by 8 bases, leaving 3 bases of the junction without a gene match. In the germline V gene, CDR1 corresponds to MNHNS and CDR2 to SASEGT.

Genomic DNA was extracted from sorted cells for sequencing of the TCRbeta CDR3 region. The immunoSEQ Assay was used to sequence the TCRbeta CDR3 regions. TCRdb limited this immuneACCESS table to in-frame rearrangements with V and J called. A share of clones is missing; checked studies link under half to unresolved V genes, and the rest is unexplained. The sample table holds fewer than 95,000 clones, of which approximately 90% were seen once. The ten top clones hold 6.5% to 9% of the sample. These data are taken from a study of OX40 agonist ivuxolimab in advanced cancers. Regarding the research as a whole: Ivuxolimab was an agonistic, fully human IgG2 monoclonal antibody directed against OX40 (CD134), a costimulatory receptor. Peripheral TCRbeta sequencing aimed to test whether ivuxolimab altered TCR sequence diversity and caused clonal T-cell expansion. Prior anti-PD-1, anti-PD-L1 or anti-CTLA-4 therapy was permitted, and about 40% of dose-escalation patients had received checkpoint inhibitors. The paper describes the monotherapy dose-escalation part (N = 52 patients) of the phase I trial of ivuxolimab. In the dose-escalation cohort, 70% to 85% of patients were male, and the mean age was around 60 years, with a range of roughly 23 to 85. Partial responses occurred in three dose-escalation patients: two with cutaneous melanoma and one with hepatocellular carcinoma. Intravenous ivuxolimab was administered to patients every 2 weeks at six dose levels: 0.01, 0.1, 0.3, 1.5, 3 and 10 mg/kg. Of the roughly 51 patients in dose escalation, about 20 had hepatocellular carcinoma, approximately 15 had melanoma, 9 had renal cell carcinoma and 9 had head and neck cancer. Overall study outcomes, separate from this receptor: Clonal expansion of both CD4+ and CD8+ blood T cells was observed from baseline to week 6 at doses 0.1 to 3.0 mg/kg. The antigen specificity of the peripheral T cells that underwent clonal expansion was not determined. Low levels of normalized T-cell clonal expansion were also seen in some nonresponding patients. After ivuxolimab, more expanded clones were found on average in CD8+ T cells than in CD4+ T cells. In the 0.1-3.0 mg/kg groups, partial responders had among the lowest normalized peripheral clonal expansion, particularly in CD8+ T cells.

This clonotype was sampled from an adult with an advanced solid tumor such as melanoma, head and neck, liver or kidney cancer. This receptor chain uses TRBV6-1 and TRBJ2-1, with 13 bases in between that match TRBD2. The sequencing used CD4+ or CD8+ T cells sorted from blood, collected in a trial of the OX40 agonist ivuxolimab. The DNA sequence is as follows: TGTGCCAGCGGACTAGCGGGAGAGGATGAGCAGTTCTTC. Translated, it gives CASGLAGEDEQFF.